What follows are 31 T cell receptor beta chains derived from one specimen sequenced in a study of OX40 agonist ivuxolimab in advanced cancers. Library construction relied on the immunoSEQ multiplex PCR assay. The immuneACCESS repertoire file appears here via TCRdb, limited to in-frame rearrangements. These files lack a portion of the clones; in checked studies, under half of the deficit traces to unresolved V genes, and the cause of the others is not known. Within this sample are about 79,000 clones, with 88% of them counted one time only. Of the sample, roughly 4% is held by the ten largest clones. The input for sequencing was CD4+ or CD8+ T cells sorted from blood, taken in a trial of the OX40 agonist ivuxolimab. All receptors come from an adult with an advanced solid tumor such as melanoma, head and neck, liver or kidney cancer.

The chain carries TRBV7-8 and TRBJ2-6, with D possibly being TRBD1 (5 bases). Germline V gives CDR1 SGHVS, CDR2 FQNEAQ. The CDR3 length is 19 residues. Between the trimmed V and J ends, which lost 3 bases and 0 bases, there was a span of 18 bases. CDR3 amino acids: CASSFAADSRSSGANVLTF. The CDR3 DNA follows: TGTGCCAGCAGCTTTGCCGCCGACAGTCGAAGCTCTGGGGCCAACGTCCTGACTTTC.

The CDR3 region has the DNA TGTGCCAGCAGTGAACCCCCCCAGGGGGCTTTCTTT. This gives the protein CASSEPPQGAFF. The chain links TRBV6-1 to TRBJ1-1, with TRBD1 as a possible D gene (6 bases). This CDR3 contains 12 residues. Trimming removed 2 bases at V and 11 bases at J, with 12 bases between. Germline CDR1 reads MNHNS; CDR2 reads SASEGT.

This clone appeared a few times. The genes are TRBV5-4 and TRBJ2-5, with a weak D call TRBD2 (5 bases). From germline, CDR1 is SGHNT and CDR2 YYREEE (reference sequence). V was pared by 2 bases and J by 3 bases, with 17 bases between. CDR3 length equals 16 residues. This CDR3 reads CASSFKAGGGEETQYF. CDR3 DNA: TGTGCCAGCAGCTTCAAGGCAGGAGGAGGTGAAGAGACCCAGTACTTC. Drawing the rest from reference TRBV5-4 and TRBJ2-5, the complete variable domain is ETGVTQSPTHLIKTRGQQVTLRCSSQSGHNTVSWYQQALGQGPQFIFQYYREEENGRGNFPPRFSGLQFPNYSSELNVNALELDDSALYLCASSFKAGGGEETQYFGPGTRLLVL.

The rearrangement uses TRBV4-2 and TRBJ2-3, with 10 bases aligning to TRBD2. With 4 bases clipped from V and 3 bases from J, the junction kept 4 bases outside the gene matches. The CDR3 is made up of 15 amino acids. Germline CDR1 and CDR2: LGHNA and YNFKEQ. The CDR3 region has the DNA TGTGCCAGCAGCCCAACTAGCGGGGCGACAGATACGCAGTATTTT. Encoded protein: CASSPTSGATDTQYF.

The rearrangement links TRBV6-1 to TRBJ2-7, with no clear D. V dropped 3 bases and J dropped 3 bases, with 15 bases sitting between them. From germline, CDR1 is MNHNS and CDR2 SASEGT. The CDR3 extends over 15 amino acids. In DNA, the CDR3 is TGTGCCAGCAGTGACTACCCCGGCAGCGACTACGAGCAGTACTTC. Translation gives CASSDYPGSDYEQYF.

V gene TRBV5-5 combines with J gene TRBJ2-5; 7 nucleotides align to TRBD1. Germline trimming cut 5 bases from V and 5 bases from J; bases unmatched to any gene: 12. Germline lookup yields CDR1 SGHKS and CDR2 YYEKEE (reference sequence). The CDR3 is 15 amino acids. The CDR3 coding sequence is TGTGCCAGCAGGATGGGGGCGACAGGGTCGGAGACCCAGTACTTC. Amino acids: CASRMGATGSETQYF.

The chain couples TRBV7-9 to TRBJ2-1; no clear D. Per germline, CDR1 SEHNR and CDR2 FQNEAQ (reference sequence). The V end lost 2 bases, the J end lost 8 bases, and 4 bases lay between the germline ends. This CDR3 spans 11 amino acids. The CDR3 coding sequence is TGTGCCAGCAGCTTATCGGATGAGCAGTTCTTC. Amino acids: CASSLSDEQFF.

The CDR3 region has the DNA TGTGCCAGTAGTATGGCCCGGGGGCAGGGCCACGAGCAGTACTTC. As protein: CASSMARGQGHEQYF. This chain links TRBV19 with TRBJ2-7; D is tentatively TRBD1 or TRBD2 (6 bases each). The CDR3 has 15 amino acids. The V end lost 3 bases, the J end lost 5 bases, and 17 bases lay between the germline ends. Germline V gene data show CDR1 as LNHDA and CDR2 as SQIVND (reference sequence).

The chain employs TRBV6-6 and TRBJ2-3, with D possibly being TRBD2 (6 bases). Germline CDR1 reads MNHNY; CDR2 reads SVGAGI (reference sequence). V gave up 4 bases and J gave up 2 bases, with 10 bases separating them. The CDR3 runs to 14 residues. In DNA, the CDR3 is TGTGCCAGCAGTTGGGGGGAAGTCACAGATACGCAGTATTTT. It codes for CASSWGEVTDTQYF.

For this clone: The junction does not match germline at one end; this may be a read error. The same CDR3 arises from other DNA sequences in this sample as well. CDR3: CASSQMSGGTNEKLFF. CDR3 nucleotides: TGCGCCAGCAGCCAAATGTCTGGGGGGACCAATGAGAAACTGTTTTTT. The gene calls are TRBV5-1 and TRBJ1-4, with D possibly matching TRBD1 (5 bases). The CDR3 runs to 16 residues. Germline V CDR1 and CDR2: SGHRS, YFSETQ.

The CDR3 is CASSPASSGRYNEQFF. The DNA of the CDR3 is TGTGCCAGCTCACCCGCGTCTAGCGGGAGATACAATGAGCAGTTCTTC. The chain links TRBV18 to TRBJ2-1; TRBD2 aligns across 10 bases. CDR3 length: 16 amino acids. After removal of 3 bases from V and 4 bases from J, the junction contained 6 bases not matched to a gene. Germline assignment: CDR1 KGHSH and CDR2 LQKENI.

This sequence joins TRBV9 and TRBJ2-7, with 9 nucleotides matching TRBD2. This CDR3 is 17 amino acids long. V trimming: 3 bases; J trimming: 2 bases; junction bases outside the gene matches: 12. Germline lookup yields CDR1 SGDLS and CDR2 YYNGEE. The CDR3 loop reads CASSARPAGGQPYEQYF. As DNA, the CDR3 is TGTGCCAGCAGCGCCCGCCCCGCGGGAGGGCAACCCTACGAGCAGTACTTC. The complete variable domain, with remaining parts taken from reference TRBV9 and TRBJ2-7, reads DSGVTQTPKHLITATGQRVTLRCSPRSGDLSVYWYQQSLDQGLQFLIQYYNGEERAKGNILERFSAQQFPDLHSELNLSSLELGDSALYFCASSARPAGGQPYEQYFGPGTRLTVT.

The chain's CDR3 is CASSSRPGLAREQYF. CDR3 in DNA: TGTGCCAGCAGCTCCCGACCGGGACTAGCGCGGGAGCAGTACTTC. This chain links TRBV11-2 with TRBJ2-7; the match to TRBD2 covers 10 bases. Germline V gene lookup returns CDR1 SGHAT and CDR2 FQNNGV. The CDR3 loop spans 15 amino acids. J gave up 7 bases and V 4 bases, and 10 bases lay outside the gene matches. Combining the CDR3 with reference TRBV11-2 and TRBJ2-7 gives the whole variable domain EAGVAQSPRYKIIEKRQSVAFWCNPISGHATLYWYQQILGQGPKLLIQFQNNGVVDDSQLPKDRFSAERLKGVDSTLKIQPAKLEDSAVYLCASSSRPGLAREQYFGPGTRLTVT.

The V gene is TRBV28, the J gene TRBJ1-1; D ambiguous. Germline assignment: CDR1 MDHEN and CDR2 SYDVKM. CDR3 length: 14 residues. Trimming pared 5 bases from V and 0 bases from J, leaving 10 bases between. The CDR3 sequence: CASSHSTLNTEAFF. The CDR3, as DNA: TGTGCCAGCAGTCACAGTACCCTGAACACTGAAGCTTTCTTT.

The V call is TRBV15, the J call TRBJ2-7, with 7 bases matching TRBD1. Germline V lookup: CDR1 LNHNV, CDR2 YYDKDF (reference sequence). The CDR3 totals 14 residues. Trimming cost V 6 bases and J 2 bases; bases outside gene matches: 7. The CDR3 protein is CATRPRQGAYEQYF. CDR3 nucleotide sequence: TGTGCCACCAGACCGCGACAGGGAGCCTACGAGCAGTACTTC.

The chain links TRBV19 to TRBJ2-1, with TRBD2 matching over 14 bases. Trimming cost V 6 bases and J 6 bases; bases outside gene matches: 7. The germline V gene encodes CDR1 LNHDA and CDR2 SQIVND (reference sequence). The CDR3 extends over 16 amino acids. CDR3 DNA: TGTGCCAGTAGAGGGGGACTAGCGGGAGTTTCCAATGAGCAGTTCTTC. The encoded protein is CASRGGLAGVSNEQFF.

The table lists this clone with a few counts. As DNA, the CDR3 is TGTGCCTACTACACTGAAGCTTTCTTT. This codes for CAYYTEAFF. The rearrangement uses TRBV19 and TRBJ1-1; D is ambiguous. CDR1 is LNHDA, CDR2 SQIVND, per germline (reference sequence). The CDR3 consists of 9 residues. Trimming removed 11 bases at V and 3 bases at J, with 4 bases between.

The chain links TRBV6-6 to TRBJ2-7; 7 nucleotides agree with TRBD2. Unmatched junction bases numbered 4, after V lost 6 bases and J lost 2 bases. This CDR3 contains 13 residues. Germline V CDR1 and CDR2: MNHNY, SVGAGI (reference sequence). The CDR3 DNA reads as TGTGCCAGCAGACCCAGCGGGACCTACGAGCAGTACTTC. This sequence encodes CASRPSGTYEQYF.

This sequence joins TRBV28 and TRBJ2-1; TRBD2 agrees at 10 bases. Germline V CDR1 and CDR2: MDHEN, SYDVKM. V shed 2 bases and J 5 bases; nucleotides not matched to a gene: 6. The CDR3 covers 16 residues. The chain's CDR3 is CASSLTGLAANNEQFF. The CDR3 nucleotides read TGTGCCAGCAGTTTAACCGGACTAGCGGCAAACAATGAGCAGTTCTTC.

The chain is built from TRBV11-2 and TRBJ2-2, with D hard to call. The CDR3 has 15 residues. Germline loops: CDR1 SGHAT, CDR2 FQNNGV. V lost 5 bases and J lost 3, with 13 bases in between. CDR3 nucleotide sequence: TGTGCCAGCAGCCCCCCGGGTCTATACACCGGGGAGCTGTTTTTT. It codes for CASSPPGLYTGELFF.

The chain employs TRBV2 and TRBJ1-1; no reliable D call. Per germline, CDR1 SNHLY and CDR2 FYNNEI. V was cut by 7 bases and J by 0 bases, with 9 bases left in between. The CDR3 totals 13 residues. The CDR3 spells CASNLQLNTEAFF. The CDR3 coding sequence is TGTGCCAGCAATTTACAGCTGAACACTGAAGCTTTCTTT.

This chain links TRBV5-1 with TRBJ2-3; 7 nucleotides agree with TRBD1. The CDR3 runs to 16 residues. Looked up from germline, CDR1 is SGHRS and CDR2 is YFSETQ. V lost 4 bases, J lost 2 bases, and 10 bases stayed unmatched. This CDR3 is CASSEGQLGNTDTQYF. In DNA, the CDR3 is TGCGCCAGCAGCGAGGGACAGTTAGGGAACACAGATACGCAGTATTTT. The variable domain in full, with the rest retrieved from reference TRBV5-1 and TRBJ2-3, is KAGVTQTPRYLIKTRGQQVTLSCSPISGHRSVSWYQQTPGQGLQFLFEYFSETQRNKGNFPGRFSGRQFSNSRSEMNVSTLELGDSALYLCASSEGQLGNTDTQYFGPGTRLTVL.

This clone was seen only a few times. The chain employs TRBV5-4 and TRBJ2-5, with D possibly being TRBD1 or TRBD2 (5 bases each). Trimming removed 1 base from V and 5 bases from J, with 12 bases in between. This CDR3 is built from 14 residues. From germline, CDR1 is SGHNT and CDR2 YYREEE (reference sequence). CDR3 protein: CASSLYGGGETQYF. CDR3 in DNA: TGTGCCAGCAGCTTGTATGGGGGTGGGGAGACCCAGTACTTC. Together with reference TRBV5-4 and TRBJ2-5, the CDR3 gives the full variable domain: ETGVTQSPTHLIKTRGQQVTLRCSSQSGHNTVSWYQQALGQGPQFIFQYYREEENGRGNFPPRFSGLQFPNYSSELNVNALELDDSALYLCASSLYGGGETQYFGPGTRLLVL.

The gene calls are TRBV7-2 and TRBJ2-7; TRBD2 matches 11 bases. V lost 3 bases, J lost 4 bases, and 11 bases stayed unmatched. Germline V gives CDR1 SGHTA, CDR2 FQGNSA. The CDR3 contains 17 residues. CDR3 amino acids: CASSFSGASGGRYEQYF. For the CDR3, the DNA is TGTGCCAGCAGCTTTTCAGGAGCTAGCGGGGGGAGGTACGAGCAGTACTTC.

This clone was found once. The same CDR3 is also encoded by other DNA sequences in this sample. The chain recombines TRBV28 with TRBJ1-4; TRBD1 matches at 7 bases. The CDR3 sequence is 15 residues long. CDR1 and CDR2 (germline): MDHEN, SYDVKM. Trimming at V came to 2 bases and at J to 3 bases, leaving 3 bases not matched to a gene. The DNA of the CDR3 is TGTGCCAGCAGTTTACCAGGGACAGCTAATGAAAAACTGTTTTTT. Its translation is CASSLPGTANEKLFF.

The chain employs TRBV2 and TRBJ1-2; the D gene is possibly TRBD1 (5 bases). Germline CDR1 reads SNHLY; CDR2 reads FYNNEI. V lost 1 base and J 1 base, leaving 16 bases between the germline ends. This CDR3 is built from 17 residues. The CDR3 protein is CASSEGGLLADNYGYTF. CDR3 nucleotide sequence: TGTGCCAGCAGTGAAGGGGGCCTCCTGGCCGATAACTATGGCTACACCTTC.

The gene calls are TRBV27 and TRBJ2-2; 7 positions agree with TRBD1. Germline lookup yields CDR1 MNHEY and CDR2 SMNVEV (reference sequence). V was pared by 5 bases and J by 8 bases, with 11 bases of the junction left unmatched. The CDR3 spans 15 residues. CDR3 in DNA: TGTGCCAGCAGTGGGGACCCGACAGGGCGAGGGGAGCTGTTTTTT. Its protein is CASSGDPTGRGELFF.

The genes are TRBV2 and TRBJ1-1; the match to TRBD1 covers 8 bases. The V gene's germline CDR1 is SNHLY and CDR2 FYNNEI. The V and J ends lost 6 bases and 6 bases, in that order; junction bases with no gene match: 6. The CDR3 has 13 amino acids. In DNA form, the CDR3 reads TGTGCCAGCAGGGGACAGGCGGGATCTGAAGCTTTCTTT. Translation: CASRGQAGSEAFF. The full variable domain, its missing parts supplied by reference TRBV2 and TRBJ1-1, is EPEVTQTPSHQVTQMGQEVILRCVPISNHLYFYWYRQILGQKVEFLVSFYNNEISEKSEIFDDQFSVERPDGSNFTLKIRSTKLEDSAMYFCASRGQAGSEAFFGQGTRLTVV.

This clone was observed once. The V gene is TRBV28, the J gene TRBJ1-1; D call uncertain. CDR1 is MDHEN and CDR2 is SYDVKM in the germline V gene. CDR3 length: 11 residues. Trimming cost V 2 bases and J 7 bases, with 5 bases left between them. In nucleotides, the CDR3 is TGTGCCAGCAGTTTACGGAGTGAAGCTTTCTTT. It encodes CASSLRSEAFF.

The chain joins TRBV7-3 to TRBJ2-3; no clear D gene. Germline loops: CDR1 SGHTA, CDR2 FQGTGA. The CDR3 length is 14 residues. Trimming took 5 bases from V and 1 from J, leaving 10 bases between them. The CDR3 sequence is CASSPNMGTDTQYF. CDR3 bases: TGTGCCAGCAGCCCTAACATGGGCACAGATACGCAGTATTTT.

CDR3 protein: CASSLTSGRALFETQYF. As DNA, the CDR3 is TGTGCCAGCAGCTTAACTAGCGGGAGGGCCCTGTTTGAGACCCAGTACTTC. The rearrangement joins TRBV7-6 to TRBJ2-5; 13 positions agree with TRBD2. V was pared by 2 bases and J by 5 bases, with 8 bases of the junction left unmatched. The CDR3 totals 17 residues. Germline CDR1 is SGHVS and CDR2 is FNYEAQ.